The T cell receptor (beta chain) described here comes from a study of Graves' ophthalmopathy and Graves' hyperthyroidism. Germline V gene sequence: CDR1 SNHLY, CDR2 FYNNEI. The germline V and J ends were trimmed by 5 bases and 4 bases, with 12 bases remaining between them. This CDR3 is built from 14 residues. RNA served as the template for amplifying TCR beta CDR3 regions. The first round was an RT-PCR with HTBI primers, and the second round was a multiplex PCR. Using its own MiXCR run on the multiplex PCR reads, TCRdb lists one record per CDR3 protein. The table records approximately 1.2 million distinct CDR3 sequences, approximately 35% of them present only once.

This rearrangement joins TRBV2 to TRBJ1-5; a weak D match, TRBD1 (6 bases). The clonotype was recovered from an adult man with Graves' hyperthyroidism. Source material: peripheral blood or thyroid tissue (not recorded which). The CDR3 spells CASSLQTGNQPQHF. As DNA, the CDR3 is TGTGCCAGCAGTCTCCAGACAGGAAATCAGCCCCAGCATTTT.